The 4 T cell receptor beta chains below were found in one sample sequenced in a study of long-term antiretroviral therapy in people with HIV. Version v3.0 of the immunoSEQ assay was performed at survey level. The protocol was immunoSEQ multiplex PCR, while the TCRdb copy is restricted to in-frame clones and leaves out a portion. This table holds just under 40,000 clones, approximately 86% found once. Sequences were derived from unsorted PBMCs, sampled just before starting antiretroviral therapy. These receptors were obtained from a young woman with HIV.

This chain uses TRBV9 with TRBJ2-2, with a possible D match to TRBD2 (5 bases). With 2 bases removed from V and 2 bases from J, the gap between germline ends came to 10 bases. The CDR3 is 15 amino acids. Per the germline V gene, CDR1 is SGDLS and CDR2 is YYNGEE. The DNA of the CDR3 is TGTGCCAGCAGCGTGTCAAGCGGCAACACCGGGGAGCTGTTTTTT. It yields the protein CASSVSSGNTGELFF. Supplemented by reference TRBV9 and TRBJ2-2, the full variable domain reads DSGVTQTPKHLITATGQRVTLRCSPRSGDLSVYWYQQSLDQGLQFLIQYYNGEERAKGNILERFSAQQFPDLHSELNLSSLELGDSALYFCASSVSSGNTGELFFGEGSRLTVL.

This chain's CDR3 is CASNLAGGGNEQFF. CDR3 sequence (DNA): TGCGCCAGCAACCTAGCGGGAGGGGGCAATGAGCAGTTCTTC. The genes are TRBV10-1 and TRBJ2-1; 12 bases match TRBD2. The CDR3 runs 14 residues. V gave up 7 bases and J gave up 6 bases; unmatched junction bases: 4. Germline V gene lookup returns CDR1 WNHNN and CDR2 SYGVQD (reference sequence).

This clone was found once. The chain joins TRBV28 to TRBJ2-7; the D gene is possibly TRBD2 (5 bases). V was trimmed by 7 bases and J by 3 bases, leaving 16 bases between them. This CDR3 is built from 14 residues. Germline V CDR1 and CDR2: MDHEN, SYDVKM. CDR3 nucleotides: TGTGCCAGCAAGGCCTCCGGGGAACGCTACGAGCAGTACTTC. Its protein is CASKASGERYEQYF.

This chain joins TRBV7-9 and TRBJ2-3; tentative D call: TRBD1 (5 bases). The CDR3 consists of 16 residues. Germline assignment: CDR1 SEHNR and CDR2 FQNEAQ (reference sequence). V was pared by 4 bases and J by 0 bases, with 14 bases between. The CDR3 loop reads CASSSPDSASTDTQYF. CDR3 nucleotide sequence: TGTGCCAGCAGCTCTCCTGACAGTGCTAGCACAGATACGCAGTATTTT.